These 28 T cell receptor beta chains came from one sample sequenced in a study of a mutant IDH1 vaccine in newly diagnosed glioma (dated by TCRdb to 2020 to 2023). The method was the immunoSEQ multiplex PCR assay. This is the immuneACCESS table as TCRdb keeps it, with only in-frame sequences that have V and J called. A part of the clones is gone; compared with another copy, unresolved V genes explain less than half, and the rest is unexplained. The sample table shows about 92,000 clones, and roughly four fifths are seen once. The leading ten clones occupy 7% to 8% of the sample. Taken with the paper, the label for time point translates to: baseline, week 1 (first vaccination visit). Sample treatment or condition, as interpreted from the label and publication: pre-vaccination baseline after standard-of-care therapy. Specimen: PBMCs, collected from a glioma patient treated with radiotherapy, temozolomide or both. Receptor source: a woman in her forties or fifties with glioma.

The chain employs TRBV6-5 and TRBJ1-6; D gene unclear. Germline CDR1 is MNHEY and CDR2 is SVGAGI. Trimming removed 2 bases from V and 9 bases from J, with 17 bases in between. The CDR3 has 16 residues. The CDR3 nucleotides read TGTGCCAGCAGTTACCCATCTCGGGCAGGAATTTCACCCCTCCACTTT. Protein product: CASSYPSRAGISPLHF.

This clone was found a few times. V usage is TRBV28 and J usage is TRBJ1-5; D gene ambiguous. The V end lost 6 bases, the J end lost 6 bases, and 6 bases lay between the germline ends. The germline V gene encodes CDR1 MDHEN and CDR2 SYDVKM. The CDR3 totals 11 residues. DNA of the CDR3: TGTGCCAGCAGCTCCCCTCAGCCCCAGCATTTT. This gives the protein CASSSPQPQHF.

CDR3 nucleotides: TGTGCCAGCCGTACCCGGGGTTACACTGAAGCTTTCTTT. The encoded protein is CASRTRGYTEAFF. The V gene is TRBV7-9, the J gene TRBJ1-1; no clear D. The V gene's germline CDR1 is SEHNR and CDR2 FQNEAQ (reference sequence). V shed 8 bases and J shed 3 bases, with 13 bases lying between them. The CDR3 is 13 amino acids.

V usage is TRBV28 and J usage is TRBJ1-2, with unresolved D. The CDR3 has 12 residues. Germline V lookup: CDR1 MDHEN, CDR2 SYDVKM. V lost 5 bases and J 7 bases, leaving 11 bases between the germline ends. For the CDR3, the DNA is TGTGCCAGCAGTCGCCTTGTAGGTGGCTACACCTTC. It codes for CASSRLVGGYTF.

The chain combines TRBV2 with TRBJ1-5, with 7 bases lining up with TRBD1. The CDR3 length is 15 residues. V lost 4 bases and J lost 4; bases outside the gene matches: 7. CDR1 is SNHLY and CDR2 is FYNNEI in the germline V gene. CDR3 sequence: CASSAAGDRNQPQHF. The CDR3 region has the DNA TGTGCCAGCAGTGCCGCCGGGGACAGAAATCAGCCCCAGCATTTT.

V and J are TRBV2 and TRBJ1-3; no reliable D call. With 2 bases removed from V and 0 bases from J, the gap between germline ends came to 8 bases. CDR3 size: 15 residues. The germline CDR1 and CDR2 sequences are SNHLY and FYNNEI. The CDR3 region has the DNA TGTGCCAGCAGTGAACACGGAAACTCTGGAAACACCATATATTTT. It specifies CASSEHGNSGNTIYF.

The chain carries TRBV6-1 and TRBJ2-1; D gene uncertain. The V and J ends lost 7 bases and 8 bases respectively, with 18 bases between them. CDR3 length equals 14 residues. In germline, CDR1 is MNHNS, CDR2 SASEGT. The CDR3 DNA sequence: TGTGCCAGCACCGATGGGCGGATTTTCGATGAGCAGTTCTTC. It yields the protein CASTDGRIFDEQFF.

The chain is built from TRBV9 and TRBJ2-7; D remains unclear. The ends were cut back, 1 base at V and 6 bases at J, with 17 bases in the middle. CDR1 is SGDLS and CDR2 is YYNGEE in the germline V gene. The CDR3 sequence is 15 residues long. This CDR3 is CASSVSPTLSREQYF. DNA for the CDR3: TGTGCCAGCAGCGTATCCCCTACTCTCAGCCGCGAGCAGTACTTC.

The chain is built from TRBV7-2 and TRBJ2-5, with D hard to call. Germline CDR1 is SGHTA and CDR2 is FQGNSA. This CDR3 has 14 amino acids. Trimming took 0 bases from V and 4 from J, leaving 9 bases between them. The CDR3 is CASSLAQGRETQYF. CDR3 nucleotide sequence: TGTGCCAGCAGCTTAGCGCAAGGGCGAGAGACCCAGTACTTC.

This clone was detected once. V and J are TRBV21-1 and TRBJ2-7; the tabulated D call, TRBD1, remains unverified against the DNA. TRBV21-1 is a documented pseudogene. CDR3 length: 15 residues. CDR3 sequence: CASSTPGTGFGEQYF. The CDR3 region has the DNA TGTGCCAGCAGCACACCCGGGACAGGGTTCGGCGAGCAGTACTTC.

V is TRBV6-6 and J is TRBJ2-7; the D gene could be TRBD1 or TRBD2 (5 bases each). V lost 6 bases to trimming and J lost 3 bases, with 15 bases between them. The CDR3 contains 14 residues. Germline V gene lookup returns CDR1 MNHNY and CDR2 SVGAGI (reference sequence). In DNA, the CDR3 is TGTGCCAGCAGCCAAGCCGGGACGGGCTACGAGCAGTACTTC. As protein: CASSQAGTGYEQYF.

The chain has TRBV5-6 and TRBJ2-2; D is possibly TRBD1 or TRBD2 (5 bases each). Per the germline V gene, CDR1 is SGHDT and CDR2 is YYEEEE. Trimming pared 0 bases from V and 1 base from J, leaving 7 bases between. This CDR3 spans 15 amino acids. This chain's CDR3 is CASSLAGGNTGELFF. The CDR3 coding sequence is TGTGCCAGCAGCTTGGCTGGGGGGAACACCGGGGAGCTGTTTTTT.

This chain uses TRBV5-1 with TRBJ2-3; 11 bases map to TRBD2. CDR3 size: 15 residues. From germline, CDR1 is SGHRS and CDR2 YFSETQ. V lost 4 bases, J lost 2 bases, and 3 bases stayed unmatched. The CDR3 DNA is TGCGCCAGCAGCACACTAGCGGGGGACACAGATACGCAGTATTTT. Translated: CASSTLAGDTDTQYF. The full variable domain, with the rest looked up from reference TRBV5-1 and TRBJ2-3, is KAGVTQTPRYLIKTRGQQVTLSCSPISGHRSVSWYQQTPGQGLQFLFEYFSETQRNKGNFPGRFSGRQFSNSRSEMNVSTLELGDSALYLCASSTLAGDTDTQYFGPGTRLTVL.

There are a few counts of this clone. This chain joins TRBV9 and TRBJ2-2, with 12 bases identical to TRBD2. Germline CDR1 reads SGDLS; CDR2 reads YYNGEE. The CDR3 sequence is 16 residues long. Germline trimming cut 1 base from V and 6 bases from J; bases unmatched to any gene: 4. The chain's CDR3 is CASSVFSSGGAGELFF. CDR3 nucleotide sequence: TGTGCCAGCAGCGTATTCTCTAGCGGGGGGGCCGGGGAGCTGTTTTTT.

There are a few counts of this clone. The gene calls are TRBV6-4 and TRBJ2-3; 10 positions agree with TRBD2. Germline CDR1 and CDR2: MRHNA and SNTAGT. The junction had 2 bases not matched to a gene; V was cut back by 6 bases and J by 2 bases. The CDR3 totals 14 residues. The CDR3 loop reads CASSLAGATDTQYF. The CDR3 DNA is TGTGCCAGCAGCCTAGCGGGGGCCACAGATACGCAGTATTTT.

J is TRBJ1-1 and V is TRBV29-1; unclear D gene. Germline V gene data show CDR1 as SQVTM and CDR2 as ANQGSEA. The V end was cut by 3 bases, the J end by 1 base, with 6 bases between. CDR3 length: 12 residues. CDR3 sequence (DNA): TGCAGCGTTGATATAAAGAACACTGAAGCTTTCTTT. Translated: CSVDIKNTEAFF.

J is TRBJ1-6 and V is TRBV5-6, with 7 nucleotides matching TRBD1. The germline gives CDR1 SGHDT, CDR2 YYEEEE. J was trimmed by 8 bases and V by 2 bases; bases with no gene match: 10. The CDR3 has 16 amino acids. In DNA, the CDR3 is TGTGCCAGCAGCTTACGAGGGGACAGCCAATATTCACCCCTCCACTTT. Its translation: CASSLRGDSQYSPLHF.

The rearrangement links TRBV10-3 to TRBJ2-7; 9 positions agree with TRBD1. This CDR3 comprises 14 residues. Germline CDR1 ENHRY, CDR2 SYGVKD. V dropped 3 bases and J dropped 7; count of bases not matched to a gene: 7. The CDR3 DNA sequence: TGTGCCATCAGTGACGGGACAGGGACTCTGGAGCAGTACTTC. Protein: CAISDGTGTLEQYF.

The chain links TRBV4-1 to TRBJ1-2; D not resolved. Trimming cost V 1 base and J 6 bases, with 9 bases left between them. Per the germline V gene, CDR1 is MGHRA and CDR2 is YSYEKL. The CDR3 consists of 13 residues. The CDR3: CASSQVGSHGYTF. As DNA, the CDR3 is TGCGCCAGCAGCCAAGTCGGGAGTCATGGCTACACCTTC.

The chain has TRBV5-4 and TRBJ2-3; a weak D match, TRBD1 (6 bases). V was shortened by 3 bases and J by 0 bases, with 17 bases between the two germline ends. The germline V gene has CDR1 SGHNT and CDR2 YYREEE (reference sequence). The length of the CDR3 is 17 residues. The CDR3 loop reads CASSSKQGGSSTDTQYF. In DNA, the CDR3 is TGTGCCAGCAGCTCCAAACAGGGTGGGTCTAGCACAGATACGCAGTATTTT. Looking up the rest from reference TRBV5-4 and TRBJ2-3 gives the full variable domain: ETGVTQSPTHLIKTRGQQVTLRCSSQSGHNTVSWYQQALGQGPQFIFQYYREEENGRGNFPPRFSGLQFPNYSSELNVNALELDDSALYLCASSSKQGGSSTDTQYFGPGTRLTVL.

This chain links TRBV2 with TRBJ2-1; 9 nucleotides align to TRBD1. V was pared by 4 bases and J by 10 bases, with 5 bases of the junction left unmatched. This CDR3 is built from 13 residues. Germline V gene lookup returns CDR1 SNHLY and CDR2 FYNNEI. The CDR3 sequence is CASSGGGTGEQFF. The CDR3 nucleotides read TGTGCCAGCAGTGGTGGGGGGACAGGGGAGCAGTTCTTC.

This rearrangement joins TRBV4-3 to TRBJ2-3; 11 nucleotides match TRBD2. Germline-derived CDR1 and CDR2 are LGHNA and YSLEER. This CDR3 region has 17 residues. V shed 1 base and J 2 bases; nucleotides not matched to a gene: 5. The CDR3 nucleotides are TGCGCCAGCAGCCAAGGGGCTAGCGGGGGGACCACAGATACGCAGTATTTT. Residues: CASSQGASGGTTDTQYF.

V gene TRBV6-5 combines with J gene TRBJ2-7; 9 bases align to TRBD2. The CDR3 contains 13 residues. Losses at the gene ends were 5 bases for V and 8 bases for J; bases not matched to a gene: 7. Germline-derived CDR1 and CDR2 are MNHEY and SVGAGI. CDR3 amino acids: CASSLVSGGKQYF. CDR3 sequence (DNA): TGTGCCAGCAGTCTCGTTAGCGGGGGCAAGCAGTACTTC.

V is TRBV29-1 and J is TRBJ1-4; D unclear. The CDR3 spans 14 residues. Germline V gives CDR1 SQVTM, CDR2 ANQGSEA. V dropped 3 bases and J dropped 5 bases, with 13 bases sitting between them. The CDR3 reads CSVDPRGINEKLFF. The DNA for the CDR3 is TGCAGCGTTGATCCCCGTGGGATAAATGAAAAACTGTTTTTT. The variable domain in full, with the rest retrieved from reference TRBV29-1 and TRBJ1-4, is SAVISQKPSRDICQRGTSLTIQCQVDSQVTMMFWYRQQPGQSLTLIATANQGSEATYESGFVIDKFPISRPNLTFSTLTVSNMSPEDSSIYLCSVDPRGINEKLFFGSGTQLSVL.

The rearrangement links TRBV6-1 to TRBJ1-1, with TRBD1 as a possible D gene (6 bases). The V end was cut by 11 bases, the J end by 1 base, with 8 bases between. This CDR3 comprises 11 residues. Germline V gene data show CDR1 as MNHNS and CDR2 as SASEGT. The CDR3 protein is CAGGRNTEAFF. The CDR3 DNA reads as TGTGCCGGGGGCAGGAACACTGAAGCTTTCTTT.

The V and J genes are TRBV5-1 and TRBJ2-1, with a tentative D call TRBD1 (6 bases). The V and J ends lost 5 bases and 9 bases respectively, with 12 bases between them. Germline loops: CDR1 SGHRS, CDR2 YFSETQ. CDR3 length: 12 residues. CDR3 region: CASSTQGTEQFF. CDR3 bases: TGCGCCAGCAGTACTCAGGGGACTGAGCAGTTCTTC.

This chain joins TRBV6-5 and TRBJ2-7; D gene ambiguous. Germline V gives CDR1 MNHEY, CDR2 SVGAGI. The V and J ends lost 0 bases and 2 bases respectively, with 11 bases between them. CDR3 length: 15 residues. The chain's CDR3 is CASSYSYTTAYEQYF. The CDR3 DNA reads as TGTGCCAGCAGTTACTCATACACAACGGCCTACGAGCAGTACTTC.

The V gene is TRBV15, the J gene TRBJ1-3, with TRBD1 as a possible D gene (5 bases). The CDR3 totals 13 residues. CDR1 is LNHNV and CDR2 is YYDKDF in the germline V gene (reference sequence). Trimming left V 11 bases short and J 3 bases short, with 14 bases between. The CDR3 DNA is TGTGCCTTAGCGGGGGATTATGGAAACACCATATATTTT. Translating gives CALAGDYGNTIYF.